This record covers a single T cell receptor (beta chain). The antigen is not known. The library was made from cDNA and included unique molecular identifiers. TCRdb independently ran MiXCR on the PCR reads; one entry per CDR3 protein. This table has roughly 600,000 distinct CDR3 sequences, 40% to 50% appearing once. The source of the sample is a study of post-analysis software for immune sequencing data. The overall study: The disease courses spanned relapsing-remitting, secondary progressive and progressive-relapsing forms of multiple sclerosis. Whole-study results and caveats: Significantly lower normalized Chao1 diversity was found in patients with multiple sclerosis relative to controls. Higher frequency in patients than in controls was seen for several TRBV segments, with TRBV5-6, TRBV5-1 and TRBV20-1 among them.

There are 14 residues in the CDR3. V was trimmed by 7 bases and J by 0 bases, leaving 15 bases between them. The germline CDR1 and CDR2 sequences are SQVTM and ANQGSEA. Sequencing was performed on blood. V and J are TRBV29-1 and TRBJ1-1; perhaps TRBD1 as D (6 bases). This clonotype originated in a girl between 10 and 17 years old with multiple sclerosis. In DNA form, the CDR3 reads TGCAGCGCGCACCGGGGGCCGGTGAACACTGAAGCTTTCTTT. Its translation: CSAHRGPVNTEAFF.